A selection of T cell receptor beta chains follows, all from one sample in a study of OX40 agonist ivuxolimab in advanced cancers. Repertoires were generated with immunoSEQ multiplex PCR, while TCRdb's copy carries only in-frame clones and drops some. The sample has 37,000 or so clones, more than 75% seen once; the top ten hold about 15%. The sample here was CD4+ or CD8+ T cells sorted from blood, taken in a trial of the OX40 agonist ivuxolimab. Receptor source: an adult with an advanced solid tumor such as melanoma, head and neck, liver or kidney cancer. CDR3s include the opening cysteine and the closing phenylalanine or tryptophan. The D gene is left open where the match is weak. Clone size, where shown, is once, few, many, or a class for clones that have expanded.

abundance: .; d_gene: TRBD1; v_gene: TRBV10-3; j_gene: TRBJ1-5; CDR3nt: TGTGCCATCAGTGAAGGACAGGGTGTTCAGCCCCAGCATTTT; CDR3aa: CAISEGQGVQPQHF
abundance: .; d_gene: .; v_gene: TRBV7-9; j_gene: TRBJ2-1; CDR3nt: TGTGCCAGCAGCCCACTGACCGACACCCTTAAGACCAATGAGCAGTTCTTC; CDR3aa: CASSPLTDTLKTNEQFF
abundance: .; d_gene: .; v_gene: TRBV2; j_gene: TRBJ2-5; CDR3nt: TGTGCCAGCAGTGATACGGCGGTACAAGAGACCCAGTACTTC; CDR3aa: CASSDTAVQETQYF
abundance: once; d_gene: .; v_gene: TRBV13; j_gene: TRBJ1-1; CDR3nt: TGTGCCAGCAGCTTACGGCAGGGTGACACTGAAGCTTTCTTT; CDR3aa: CASSLRQGDTEAFF
abundance: .; d_gene: .; v_gene: TRBV7-8; j_gene: TRBJ1-5; CDR3nt: TGTGCCAGCAGCGCGGAAGCAGGGTCTCAGCCCCAGCATTTT; CDR3aa: CASSAEAGSQPQHF
abundance: .; d_gene: .; v_gene: TRBV6-5; j_gene: TRBJ2-1; CDR3nt: TGTGCCAGCAGCCTATCTGTCGCGACTAGAAATGAGCAGTTCTTC; CDR3aa: CASSLSVATRNEQFF
abundance: .; d_gene: TRBD1; v_gene: TRBV19; j_gene: TRBJ2-1; CDR3nt: TGTGCCAGTAGTCCCGGGACAGGTTTTTACAATGAGCAGTTCTTC; CDR3aa: CASSPGTGFYNEQFF
abundance: .; d_gene: .; v_gene: TRBV6-6; j_gene: TRBJ1-2; CDR3nt: TGTGCCAGCAGCCGCGGGGCAGGACCTCTCTATGGCTACACCTTC; CDR3aa: CASSRGAGPLYGYTF
abundance: .; d_gene: .; v_gene: TRBV19; j_gene: TRBJ2-7; CDR3nt: TGTGCCAGTAGTATGTCCAGGATGAGCTCCTACGAGCAGTACTTC; CDR3aa: CASSMSRMSSYEQYF
abundance: once; d_gene: .; v_gene: TRBV6-5; j_gene: TRBJ1-2; CDR3nt: TGTGCCAGCAGCTACGGGGGGCAACTACCTAACTATGGCTACACCTTC; CDR3aa: CASSYGGQLPNYGYTF
abundance: .; d_gene: .; v_gene: TRBV20-1; j_gene: TRBJ2-3; CDR3nt: TGCAGTGGGACAAGAGATACGCAGTATTTT; CDR3aa: CSGTRDTQYF
abundance: once; d_gene: .; v_gene: TRBV27; j_gene: TRBJ1-2; CDR3nt: TGTGCCAGCAGTCCAACTGTGGGGGGTACCAACTATGGCTACACCTTC; CDR3aa: CASSPTVGGTNYGYTF
abundance: .; d_gene: .; v_gene: TRBV14; j_gene: TRBJ2-7; CDR3nt: TGTGCCAGCAGCCAATCCGGGGGCGAGCAGTACTTC; CDR3aa: CASSQSGGEQYF
abundance: .; d_gene: .; v_gene: TRBV7-9; j_gene: TRBJ1-1; CDR3nt: TGTGCCAGCAGCTTTTCCCCGACTGAAGCTTTCTTT; CDR3aa: CASSFSPTEAFF
abundance: .; d_gene: TRBD1; v_gene: TRBV6-5; j_gene: TRBJ1-1; CDR3nt: TGTGCCAGCAGTTACGACCTGACAGGGATAACCACTGAAGCTTTCTTT; CDR3aa: CASSYDLTGITTEAFF
abundance: once; d_gene: .; v_gene: TRBV21-1; j_gene: TRBJ1-1; CDR3nt: TGTGCCAGATCCCCAAATCAGGGGAACACTGAAGCTTTCTTT; CDR3aa: CARSPNQGNTEAFF
abundance: .; d_gene: TRBD1; v_gene: TRBV4-1; j_gene: TRBJ2-7; CDR3nt: TGCGCCAGCAGCCAAGATGGGACAGGTACCTACGAGCAGTACTTC; CDR3aa: CASSQDGTGTYEQYF
abundance: .; d_gene: .; v_gene: TRBV6-5; j_gene: TRBJ2-1; CDR3nt: TGTGCCAGCAGTGGGACTTCCGTTTCCTACAATGAGCAGTTCTTC; CDR3aa: CASSGTSVSYNEQFF
abundance: .; d_gene: .; v_gene: TRBV11-2; j_gene: TRBJ2-7; CDR3nt: TGTGCCAGCAGCTTTCCGAGCTCCTACGAGCAGTACTTC; CDR3aa: CASSFPSSYEQYF
abundance: .; d_gene: .; v_gene: TRBV6-5; j_gene: TRBJ2-1; CDR3nt: TGTGCCAGCAGCCCAACACAGGGATCAAGGAATGAGCAGTTCTTC; CDR3aa: CASSPTQGSRNEQFF
abundance: .; d_gene: .; v_gene: TRBV6-6; j_gene: TRBJ1-5; CDR3nt: TGTGCCAGCACCCAGGGGAGTCAGCCCCAGCATTTT; CDR3aa: CASTQGSQPQHF
abundance: .; d_gene: .; v_gene: TRBV7-3; j_gene: TRBJ2-7; CDR3nt: TGTGCCAGCAGCCGGGACTTCTCCTACGAGCAGTACTTC; CDR3aa: CASSRDFSYEQYF
abundance: .; d_gene: .; v_gene: TRBV29-1; j_gene: TRBJ2-6; CDR3nt: TGCAGCGTTGAAGGGGGACCTGGGGCCAACGTCCTGACTTTC; CDR3aa: CSVEGGPGANVLTF
abundance: .; d_gene: TRBD1; v_gene: TRBV9; j_gene: TRBJ2-1; CDR3nt: TGTGCCAGCAGCGGAGCAGGGACAGGGATCTACAATGAGCAGTTCTTC; CDR3aa: CASSGAGTGIYNEQFF
abundance: .; d_gene: .; v_gene: TRBV20-1; j_gene: TRBJ1-4; CDR3nt: TGCAGTGCTAGAGGCCCCCAAAAACTGTTTTTT; CDR3aa: CSARGPQKLFF
abundance: .; d_gene: .; v_gene: TRBV18; j_gene: TRBJ2-7; CDR3nt: TGCAGTGAAAAGGACGAGCAGTACTTC; CDR3aa: CSEKDEQYF
abundance: .; d_gene: TRBD1; v_gene: TRBV9; j_gene: TRBJ1-2; CDR3nt: TGTGCCAGCAGCGGGCGTAGTGTTACCGGGACAGAAGGCTACACCTTC; CDR3aa: CASSGRSVTGTEGYTF
abundance: .; d_gene: .; v_gene: TRBV6-5; j_gene: TRBJ2-3; CDR3nt: TGTGCCAGCAGTTACAGAGGCACAGATACGCAGTATTTT; CDR3aa: CASSYRGTDTQYF
abundance: .; d_gene: .; v_gene: TRBV12-5; j_gene: TRBJ2-7; CDR3nt: TGTGCTAGTGGTTCCCACACCTACGAGCAGTACTTC; CDR3aa: CASGSHTYEQYF
abundance: .; d_gene: TRBD1; v_gene: TRBV18; j_gene: TRBJ2-7; CDR3nt: TGTGCCAGCTCACCAACAGGGGGCTCCTACGAGCAGTACTTC; CDR3aa: CASSPTGGSYEQYF
abundance: .; d_gene: .; v_gene: TRBV27; j_gene: TRBJ2-3; CDR3nt: TGTGCCAGCAGTTTCGGAGATACGCAGTATTTT; CDR3aa: CASSFGDTQYF
abundance: .; d_gene: .; v_gene: TRBV10-3; j_gene: TRBJ1-5; CDR3nt: TGTGCCATCAGCTTGACAGGAGAAGGCCAGCCCCAGCATTTT; CDR3aa: CAISLTGEGQPQHF
abundance: .; d_gene: .; v_gene: TRBV6-5; j_gene: TRBJ2-7; CDR3nt: TGTGCCAGCACGGGGATCCATCCCGAGCAGTACTTC; CDR3aa: CASTGIHPEQYF
abundance: .; d_gene: TRBD1; v_gene: TRBV13; j_gene: TRBJ2-1; CDR3nt: TGTGCCAGCAGCCCTGATACAGGGGATGAGCAGTTCTTC; CDR3aa: CASSPDTGDEQFF
abundance: .; d_gene: TRBD1; v_gene: TRBV27; j_gene: TRBJ2-1; CDR3nt: TGTGCCAGTTGGACAGGGTACAATGAGCAGTTCTTC; CDR3aa: CASWTGYNEQFF
abundance: .; d_gene: TRBD1; v_gene: TRBV6-5; j_gene: TRBJ2-7; CDR3nt: TGTGCCAGCAGTTATTCTCAGGGGGCGCCTTACGAGCAGTACTTC; CDR3aa: CASSYSQGAPYEQYF
abundance: few; d_gene: .; v_gene: TRBV13; j_gene: TRBJ1-2; CDR3nt: TGTGCCAGCAGCTACCGGGGCCAGGATGGCTACACCTTC; CDR3aa: CASSYRGQDGYTF
abundance: .; d_gene: .; v_gene: TRBV7-3; j_gene: TRBJ1-6; CDR3nt: TGTGCCAGCAGCTTATCTCCAGGGGTTAATTCACCCCTCCACTTT; CDR3aa: CASSLSPGVNSPLHF
abundance: large; d_gene: TRBD1; v_gene: TRBV6-5; j_gene: TRBJ1-2; CDR3nt: TGTGCCAGCAGTCCGGGACAGTTAAATGGCTACACCTTC; CDR3aa: CASSPGQLNGYTF
abundance: once; d_gene: .; v_gene: TRBV9; j_gene: TRBJ2-1; CDR3nt: TGTGCCAGCAGCGTAGACCCTAGCGATGAGCAGTTCTTC; CDR3aa: CASSVDPSDEQFF
abundance: .; d_gene: TRBD2; v_gene: TRBV7-9; j_gene: TRBJ2-3; CDR3nt: TGTGCCAGCAGCACCCCGGGGGGGGGCACAGATACGCAGTATTTT; CDR3aa: CASSTPGGGTDTQYF
abundance: .; d_gene: .; v_gene: TRBV5-6; j_gene: TRBJ1-2; CDR3nt: TGTGCCAGCAGCGTACAGGGTAACTATGGCTACACCTTC; CDR3aa: CASSVQGNYGYTF
abundance: .; d_gene: .; v_gene: TRBV27; j_gene: TRBJ2-7; CDR3nt: TGTGCCAGCAGTTTAGCCGGGACGGATTACGAGCAGTACTTC; CDR3aa: CASSLAGTDYEQYF
abundance: few; d_gene: .; v_gene: TRBV2; j_gene: TRBJ1-6; CDR3nt: TGTGCCAGCAGCGGAGCAGGGGAGGGATCACCCCTCCACTTT; CDR3aa: CASSGAGEGSPLHF